This TCR beta chain derives from a study of blood T cell repertoires in COVID-19. Germline trimming cut 0 bases from V and 3 bases from J; bases unmatched to any gene: 1. This CDR3 region has 15 residues. The germline V gene has CDR1 LNHDA and CDR2 SQIVND (reference sequence). Sequencing used immunoSEQ multiplex PCR; TCRdb keeps in-frame clones, though not all of them. The top ten clones hold around 4.6% of a sample with a few hundred thousand clones, roughly 89% of them seen once. The receptor's source is a woman aged 40 to 55 who had recovered from COVID-19. The chain has TRBV19 and TRBJ1-1, with 10 bases lining up with TRBD1. Sequencing input: peripheral blood. CDR3 DNA: TGTGCCAGTAGTATAGAAGGGACAGGGGACACTGAAGCTTTCTTT. Translation gives CASSIEGTGDTEAFF.